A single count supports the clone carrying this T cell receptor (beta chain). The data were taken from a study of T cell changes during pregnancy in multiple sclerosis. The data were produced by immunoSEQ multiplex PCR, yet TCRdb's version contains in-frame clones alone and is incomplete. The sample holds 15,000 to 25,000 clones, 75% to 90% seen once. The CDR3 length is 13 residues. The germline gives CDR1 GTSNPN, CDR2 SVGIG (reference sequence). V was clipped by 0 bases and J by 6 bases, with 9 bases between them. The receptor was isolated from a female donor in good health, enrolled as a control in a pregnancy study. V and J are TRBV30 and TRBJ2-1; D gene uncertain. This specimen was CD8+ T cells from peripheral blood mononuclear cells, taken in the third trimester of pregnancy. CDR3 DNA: TGTGCCTGGAGTGTTAGTTCCGGCAATGAGCAGTTCTTC. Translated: CAWSVSSGNEQFF.